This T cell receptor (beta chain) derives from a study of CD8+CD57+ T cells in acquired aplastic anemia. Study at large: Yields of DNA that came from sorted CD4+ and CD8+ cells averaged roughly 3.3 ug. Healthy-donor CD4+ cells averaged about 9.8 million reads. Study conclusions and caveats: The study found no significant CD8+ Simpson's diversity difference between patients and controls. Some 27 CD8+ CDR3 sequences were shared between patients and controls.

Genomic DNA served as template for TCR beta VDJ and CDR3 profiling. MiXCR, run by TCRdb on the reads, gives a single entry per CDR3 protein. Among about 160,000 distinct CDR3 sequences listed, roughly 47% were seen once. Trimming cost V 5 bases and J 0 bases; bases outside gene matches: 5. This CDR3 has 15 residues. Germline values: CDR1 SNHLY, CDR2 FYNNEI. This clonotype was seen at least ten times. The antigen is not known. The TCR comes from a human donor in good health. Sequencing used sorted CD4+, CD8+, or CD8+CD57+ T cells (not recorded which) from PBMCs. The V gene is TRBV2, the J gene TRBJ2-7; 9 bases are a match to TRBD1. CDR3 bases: TGTGCCAGCAGTTCCGGGACAGGGATCTCCTACGAGCAGTACTTC. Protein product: CASSSGTGISYEQYF.